The 12 T cell receptor beta chains below were found in one sample sequenced in a study of blood T cell repertoires in COVID-19. The method was immunoSEQ multiplex PCR; TCRdb's version includes in-frame clones alone and lacks a portion of them. The sample comprises 250,000 to 300,000 clones, about 86% of which are singletons, and 10% to 15% rests with the top ten. Sample: peripheral blood. Receptor source: a young woman with COVID-19, enrolled during active disease.

The V and J genes are TRBV28 and TRBJ1-2; D is perhaps TRBD1 (5 bases). The CDR3 has 12 amino acids. Germline assignment: CDR1 MDHEN and CDR2 SYDVKM. Between the trimmed V and J ends, which lost 7 bases and 4 bases, there was a span of 10 bases. CDR3 region: CASKEGTYGYTF. CDR3 bases: TGTGCCAGCAAGGAGGGGACCTATGGCTACACCTTC.

The chain combines TRBV6-6 with TRBJ2-3; TRBD2 matches 7 bases. The CDR3 covers 14 residues. Looked up from germline, CDR1 is MNHNY and CDR2 is SVGAGI (reference sequence). V dropped 6 bases and J dropped 3; count of bases not matched to a gene: 6. The CDR3, as DNA: TGTGCCAGCAGAAAGCGGGGCGGAACAGATACGCAGTATTTT. Translated: CASRKRGGTDTQYF.

The V and J genes are TRBV27 and TRBJ1-5; 8 bases line up with TRBD1. V dropped 4 bases and J dropped 7; count of bases not matched to a gene: 9. CDR1 and CDR2 from the germline V gene are MNHEY and SMNVEV (reference sequence). The CDR3 covers 15 residues. DNA for the CDR3: TGTGCCAGCAGTTGGGCAGGGGGCCGGGGACAGCCCCAGCATTTT. Amino acids: CASSWAGGRGQPQHF.

J is TRBJ2-7 and V is TRBV27; TRBD1 is a possible D gene (6 bases). CDR1 is MNHEY, CDR2 SMNVEV, per germline (reference sequence). This CDR3 spans 16 amino acids. V lost 5 bases to trimming and J lost 1 base, with 18 bases between them. In nucleotides, the CDR3 is TGTGCCAGCAGTCCGTCCTGGGGGCCCCAATCCTACGAGCAGTACTTC. Amino acid sequence: CASSPSWGPQSYEQYF.

In this sample, this clone turned up a few times. Written as DNA, the CDR3 is TGTGCCAGCAGATCTGACCCAGGGGTCTACAATGAGCAGTTCTTC. Its translation: CASRSDPGVYNEQFF. The J gene is TRBJ2-1, the V gene TRBV27; maybe TRBD1 (6 bases). Germline lookup yields CDR1 MNHEY and CDR2 SMNVEV (reference sequence). The CDR3 has 15 amino acids. V lost 6 bases and J 3 bases, leaving 15 bases between the germline ends.

The V and J genes are TRBV19 and TRBJ2-2; TRBD2 aligns across 13 bases. The CDR3 runs to 15 residues. The germline V gene encodes CDR1 LNHDA and CDR2 SQIVND (reference sequence). Trimming removed 9 bases from V and 6 bases from J; junction bases left unmatched: 7. CDR3: CASQWTSGGAGELFF. CDR3 bases: TGTGCCAGCCAATGGACTAGCGGGGGAGCCGGGGAGCTGTTTTTT.

The chain carries TRBV7-6 and TRBJ2-7, with 12 bases matching TRBD1. Germline V gene sequence: CDR1 SGHVS, CDR2 FNYEAQ. The ends lost 5 bases at V and 4 bases at J; junction bases unmatched: 9. This CDR3 comprises 16 residues. CDR3 protein: CASSPSLGQGAYEQYF. CDR3 bases: TGTGCCAGCAGCCCTAGCCTGGGACAGGGGGCGTACGAGCAGTACTTC.

The chain couples TRBV10-3 to TRBJ2-7; 8 bases align to TRBD2. The junction had 4 bases not matched to a gene; V was cut back by 3 bases and J by 0 bases. The CDR3 is made up of 15 amino acids. Germline CDR1 and CDR2: ENHRY and SYGVKD. CDR3 DNA sequence: TGTGCCATCAGTGAAAGGCGGGGGGCCTCCTACGAGCAGTACTTC. Translation: CAISERRGASYEQYF.

V gene TRBV7-2 combines with J gene TRBJ2-5; maybe TRBD1 (6 bases). CDR1 and CDR2 from the germline V gene are SGHTA and FQGNSA. There are 14 residues in the CDR3. The V end was cut by 5 bases, the J end by 2 bases, with 12 bases between. The CDR3 sequence: CASSPWGLQETQYF. CDR3 coding DNA: TGTGCCAGCAGCCCGTGGGGGCTACAAGAGACCCAGTACTTC.

The chain is built from TRBV27 and TRBJ1-6; 12 bases match TRBD1. This CDR3 is 17 amino acids long. The trim removed 4 bases at V and 10 bases at J, leaving 11 bases unmatched. The germline V gene encodes CDR1 MNHEY and CDR2 SMNVEV (reference sequence). The DNA of the CDR3 is TGTGCCAGCAGTTCAGGGACAGGGGGCCCTAAAGGCTCACCCCTCCACTTT. This codes for CASSSGTGGPKGSPLHF.

V gene TRBV18 combines with J gene TRBJ2-3; 10 nucleotides line up with TRBD2. V shed 4 bases, J shed 5 bases, and the junction held 15 bases outside the gene matches. The germline gives CDR1 KGHSH, CDR2 LQKENI. This CDR3 comprises 18 residues. The CDR3 protein is CASSLRSGLAGVEDTQYF. In nucleotides, the CDR3 is TGTGCCAGCTCACTCCGCTCAGGGCTAGCGGGGGTAGAAGATACGCAGTATTTT.

The sample holds one count of this clone. V is TRBV14 and J is TRBJ1-2, with 9 nucleotides matching TRBD1. The junction had 9 bases not matched to a gene; V was cut back by 1 base and J by 9 bases. CDR3 length: 15 residues. The germline V gene has CDR1 SGHDN and CDR2 FVKESK. CDR3 amino acids: CASSQVLWDRASYTF. The CDR3 DNA sequence: TGTGCCAGCAGCCAAGTTCTTTGGGACAGGGCTAGCTACACCTTC.